These T cell receptor beta chains were read from a single sample in a study of T cell repertoires in cytomegalovirus infection. Antigen specificity for these receptors is unknown. TCRdb independently ran MiXCR on the reads; one entry per CDR3 protein. The sample carries about 700,000 distinct CDR3 sequences, around a third recorded once. The sequences come from cultured PBMCs, collected from culture after CMV antigen stimulation. The receptor set was obtained from a human donor in good health (CMV status not recorded). Some clones in this sample may be carry-over from other donors' samples. Each CDR3 is given without its conserved first and last residue. Fields, in order: V gene, clone size, CDR3 length, CDR3 protein. The size entry is marked missing in some rows and otherwise reads once, few, many or a size class.

>TRBV2|.|15
ASREKRLAGGRDEQF
>TRBV29-1|.|12
SVEAGGGTGELF
>TRBV6-1|few|13
ASSEIGTGAYEQY
>TRBV6-2/TRBV6-3|.|12
ASSYNGPGYEQY
>TRBV12-3/TRBV12-4|few|14
ASSLLLASGGNEQF
>TRBV20-1|few|16
SALRTGGESSYNSPLH
>TRBV7-9|many|12
ASSSSGTAYGYT
>TRBV29-1|.|10
SVTGGWGTQY
>TRBV12-3/TRBV12-4|.|14
ASSLRPPGGTDTQY
>TRBV6-2/TRBV6-3|.|12
ASNTGGPGNIQY
>TRBV6-6|.|12
ASRASYIGETQY
>TRBV6-2/TRBV6-3|once|14
ASSYLGRARGNEQF
>TRBV24-1|.|13
ATSDPRTGENEQF
>TRBV12-3/TRBV12-4|.|14
ASSSGPSGRHNEQF
>TRBV28|.|12
ASSGEDGSEKLF
>TRBV7-8|.|11
ASSRGLNYEQY
>TRBV6-6|.|10
ASSGTQVSGY
>TRBV7-2|few|14
ASSSGRAYRTDTQY
>TRBV20-1|few|12
SARLAGVSDTQY
>TRBV28|.|12
ASSSGQAIYGYT
>TRBV2|.|11
ASSEVSWEKLF
>TRBV6-2/TRBV6-3|once|12
ASTLAGRSYEQY
>TRBV7-8|many|11
ASSLAGWETQY
>TRBV20-1|.|13
SARLSGSLLNEQF
>TRBV19|.|11
ASSTISGNTIY
>TRBV4-1|.|14
ASSPTSIPNTGELF
>TRBV5-4|few|13
ASSLSAGGTDTQY
>TRBV6-2/TRBV6-3|.|14
ASRPYRDKSTDTQY
>TRBV7-2|few|11
ASSLLREGQAF
>TRBV7-2|many|14
ASSRQGSGSGNTIY
>TRBV20-1|.|9
SAPISYEQY